Below, 23 T cell receptor beta chains from the same sample are listed, as sequenced in a study of cytomegalovirus exposure and HLA in healthy donors. Both 60 Vbeta primers and 13 Jbeta primers went into the PCR. Produced via immunoSEQ multiplex PCR; TCRdb's table is partial and in-frame only. The sample yields fewer than 200,000 clones, 80% seen once. Sequenced: PBMCs. The receptor set was obtained from a middle-aged man in good health and CMV-seronegative.

CDR3 DNA: TGTGCCAGCAGCGTAGGAATCCTGGAGGGCTACACCTTC. Protein product: CASSVGILEGYTF. The chain couples TRBV9 to TRBJ1-2; D is undetermined. Germline CDR1 and CDR2: SGDLS and YYNGEE. V was cut by 0 bases and J by 8 bases, with 11 bases left in between. The CDR3 totals 13 residues.

This clone has a single count. A junction boundary mismatches the germline segment, possibly from a read error. The chain links TRBV25-1 to TRBJ2-1; 11 bases are shared with TRBD2. CDR1 is MGHDK, CDR2 SYGVNS, per germline. The CDR3 runs 14 residues. The CDR3 sequence is CASRGTSGLNGQFF. Written as DNA, the CDR3 is TGTGCCAGCAGGGGGACTAGCGGCCTCAATGGGCAGTTCTTC.

The rearrangement links TRBV19 to TRBJ2-1; D remains unclear. The CDR3 totals 16 residues. The germline gives CDR1 LNHDA, CDR2 SQIVND (reference sequence). Trimming stripped 3 bases from V and 4 bases from J, with 16 bases between. The DNA of the CDR3 is TGTGCCAGTAGTATTAATGGGCGCACGGTATACAATGAGCAGTTCTTC. Protein sequence: CASSINGRTVYNEQFF.

The J gene is TRBJ1-2, the V gene TRBV5-4; TRBD1 agrees at 9 bases. Trimming at V came to 5 bases and at J to 7 bases, leaving 9 bases not matched to a gene. In germline, CDR1 is SGHNT, CDR2 YYREEE (reference sequence). The CDR3 runs 14 residues. The CDR3 DNA is TGTGCCAGCAGTTATACGGGACAGGGTTTTGGCTACACCTTC. Translation: CASSYTGQGFGYTF.

V and J are TRBV5-1 and TRBJ1-4; no clear D gene. CDR1 is SGHRS and CDR2 is YFSETQ in the germline V gene. Between the trimmed V and J ends, which lost 1 base and 6 bases, there was a span of 10 bases. The CDR3 sequence is 14 residues long. CDR3 in amino acids: CASSLLGEDEKLFF. CDR3 sequence (DNA): TGCGCCAGCAGCTTGCTCGGGGAGGATGAAAAACTGTTTTTT.

This chain connects TRBV30 to TRBJ2-1; a possible D gene is TRBD1 (6 bases). This CDR3 contains 13 residues. Trimming removed 3 bases at V and 9 bases at J, with 15 bases between. Germline V CDR1 and CDR2: GTSNPN, SVGIG (reference sequence). The CDR3 spells CAWSQSPTGEQFF. The CDR3 DNA reads as TGTGCCTGGAGCCAGAGCCCGACAGGTGAGCAGTTCTTC.

The J gene is TRBJ1-5, the V gene TRBV10-1; D is uncertain. This CDR3 has 14 amino acids. Germline values: CDR1 WNHNN, CDR2 SYGVQD (reference sequence). Between the trimmed V and J ends, which lost 5 bases and 3 bases, there was a span of 11 bases. The CDR3, as DNA: TGCGCCAGCAGTTCCGCCGGGGTCAATCAGCCCCAGCATTTT. The encoded protein is CASSSAGVNQPQHF.

The chain has TRBV7-2 and TRBJ1-5; D unresolved. V gave up 1 base and J gave up 3 bases, with 4 bases separating them. CDR1 and CDR2 from the germline V gene are SGHTA and FQGNSA. This CDR3 region has 13 residues. This CDR3 reads CASSLGDNQPQHF. CDR3 DNA sequence: TGTGCCAGCAGCTTAGGAGACAATCAGCCCCAGCATTTT.

This clone was seen a few times. The rearrangement joins TRBV5-1 to TRBJ2-5; tentatively, D is TRBD2 (7 bases). With 0 bases removed from V and 4 bases from J, the gap between germline ends came to 13 bases. There are 15 residues in the CDR3. The V gene's germline CDR1 is SGHRS and CDR2 YFSETQ. The CDR3: CASSLGRGPRETQYF. CDR3 DNA sequence: TGCGCCAGCAGCTTGGGGCGGGGGCCACGAGAGACCCAGTACTTC.

The chain carries TRBV7-9 and TRBJ2-1, with 8 bases identical to TRBD2. J was trimmed by 4 bases and V by 2 bases; bases with no gene match: 7. The CDR3 has 16 residues. Germline V gene sequence: CDR1 SEHNR, CDR2 FQNEAQ (reference sequence). CDR3 in amino acids: CASSLKNSGIYNEQFF. CDR3 sequence (DNA): TGTGCCAGCAGCTTAAAGAATAGCGGGATTTACAATGAGCAGTTCTTC.

This clone was picked up one time. The chain links TRBV7-2 to TRBJ2-3; 7 nucleotides line up with TRBD1. The CDR3 is 16 amino acids. V was pared by 4 bases and J by 6 bases, with 13 bases of the junction left unmatched. Germline loops: CDR1 SGHTA, CDR2 FQGNSA. The CDR3 is CASSSSSGQPTDTQYF. The CDR3 bases are TGTGCCAGCAGCTCTAGCTCGGGACAGCCTACCGATACGCAGTATTTT. Based on the CDR3 plus reference TRBV7-2 and TRBJ2-3, the full variable domain is GAGVSQSPSNKVTEKGKDVELRCDPISGHTALYWYRQSLGQGLEFLIYFQGNSAPDKSGLPSDRFSAERTGGSVSTLTIQRTQQEDSAVYLCASSSSSGQPTDTQYFGPGTRLTVL.

This clone was seen more than once but under ten times. V and J are TRBV5-1 and TRBJ2-5; D possibly corresponds to TRBD1 (6 bases). Trimming removed 3 bases from V and 5 bases from J, with 17 bases in between. Germline assignment: CDR1 SGHRS and CDR2 YFSETQ. The CDR3 runs to 15 residues. The CDR3, as DNA: TGCGCCAGCAGCTACCGGGACACCGTCAGGGAGACCCAGTACTTC. It is translated as CASSYRDTVRETQYF.

This clone appeared a few times. The chain combines TRBV5-3 with TRBJ2-2; 7 nucleotides agree with TRBD1. TRBV5-3 is classed as an ORF, of uncertain function. There are 16 residues in the CDR3. V dropped 1 base and J dropped 1; count of bases not matched to a gene: 4. The CDR3 region is CARSLRQGLNTGELFF. CDR3 nucleotide sequence: TGTGCCAGAAGCTTGAGACAGGGATTGAACACCGGGGAGCTGTTTTTT.

The rearrangement uses TRBV2 and TRBJ1-1, with a weak D call TRBD1 (5 bases). Trimming pared 6 bases from V and 1 base from J, leaving 9 bases between. Germline V gene data show CDR1 as SNHLY and CDR2 as FYNNEI. The CDR3 sequence is 13 residues long. The CDR3 sequence is CASSNQGNTEAFF. In DNA, the CDR3 is TGTGCCAGCAGCAACCAGGGGAACACTGAAGCTTTCTTT.

The chain uses TRBV11-3 and TRBJ1-2; 7 nucleotides align to TRBD1. The J segment lost 3 bases and the V segment lost 3 bases, leaving 1 base of the junction unmatched. The germline CDR1 and CDR2 sequences are SGHNT and YENEEA. CDR3 length equals 13 residues. The CDR3 sequence is CASSLGQYYGYTF. In DNA form, the CDR3 reads TGTGCCAGCAGCTTGGGACAGTACTATGGCTACACCTTC.

The rearrangement uses TRBV7-2 and TRBJ2-5; 7 nucleotides align to TRBD2. With 5 bases clipped from V and 5 bases from J, the junction kept 8 bases outside the gene matches. The CDR3 spans 14 residues. The germline V gene has CDR1 SGHTA and CDR2 FQGNSA. This CDR3 is CASSRDYQGETQYF. The CDR3 nucleotides are TGTGCCAGCAGCCGGGACTATCAAGGGGAGACCCAGTACTTC.

This clone was recorded once. This sequence joins TRBV18 and TRBJ2-1; 13 bases fit TRBD2. This CDR3 is built from 18 residues. From germline, CDR1 is KGHSH and CDR2 LQKENI. V shed 5 bases and J 7 bases; nucleotides not matched to a gene: 14. The CDR3 bases are TGTGCCAGCTCAGGGACCGGACTAGCGGGAGCCTCTGGGAATGAGCAGTTCTTC. Its translation: CASSGTGLAGASGNEQFF.

The CDR3 is CASSSPRTGANYGYTF. The CDR3 DNA sequence: TGTGCCAGCAGCTCTCCCAGGACAGGGGCGAACTATGGCTACACCTTC. This chain connects TRBV7-2 to TRBJ1-2, with TRBD1 identical over 9 bases. V gave up 4 bases and J gave up 2 bases; unmatched junction bases: 8. The V gene's germline CDR1 is SGHTA and CDR2 FQGNSA. The CDR3 is 16 amino acids.

The chain uses TRBV11-2 and TRBJ2-7; 10 bases are a match to TRBD1. CDR1 is SGHAT, CDR2 FQNNGV, per germline. Trimming removed 1 base from V and 1 base from J; junction bases left unmatched: 1. CDR3 size: 15 residues. The CDR3 loop is CASSLVDRGSYEQYF. CDR3 DNA: TGTGCCAGCAGCTTAGTGGACAGGGGGTCCTACGAGCAGTACTTC.

The V and J genes are TRBV19 and TRBJ2-1; 9 nucleotides match TRBD2. V shed 5 bases and J 8 bases; nucleotides not matched to a gene: 7. The CDR3 is 14 amino acids. From germline, CDR1 is LNHDA and CDR2 SQIVND (reference sequence). The CDR3 nucleotides read TGTGCCAGTAGTCGGCGGGGGGGTTATGATGAGCAGTTCTTC. Amino acids: CASSRRGGYDEQFF.

This chain connects TRBV27 to TRBJ2-1; the match to TRBD2 covers 9 bases. Germline values: CDR1 MNHEY, CDR2 SMNVEV (reference sequence). CDR3 size: 14 residues. Trimming took 4 bases from V and 6 from J; bases not matched to a gene: 4. The CDR3 DNA follows: TGTGCCAGCAGTTCTAGCGGGGCCTTCAATGAGCAGTTCTTC. It translates to CASSSSGAFNEQFF.

The V call is TRBV5-1, the J call TRBJ1-2; D perhaps matches TRBD1 (5 bases). Germline CDR1 SGHRS, CDR2 YFSETQ. This CDR3 has 16 amino acids. V lost 2 bases and J lost 4, with 18 bases in between. This chain's CDR3 is CASSFGGRNTIYGYTF. DNA of the CDR3: TGCGCCAGCAGCTTCGGGGGTCGAAACACAATCTATGGCTACACCTTC. Full variable domain (remainder filled in from reference TRBV5-1 and TRBJ1-2): KAGVTQTPRYLIKTRGQQVTLSCSPISGHRSVSWYQQTPGQGLQFLFEYFSETQRNKGNFPGRFSGRQFSNSRSEMNVSTLELGDSALYLCASSFGGRNTIYGYTFGSGTRLTVV.

This chain links TRBV10-3 with TRBJ2-7; D call uncertain. The CDR3 length is 14 residues. Germline assignment: CDR1 ENHRY and CDR2 SYGVKD. V was trimmed by 3 bases and J by 4 bases, leaving 13 bases between them. DNA for the CDR3: TGTGCCATCAGTGATCAACTAACTCTTTACGAGCAGTACTTC. Residues: CAISDQLTLYEQYF.